The 24 T cell receptor beta chains reported below all come from one sample, sequenced in a study of T cell responses to AZD1222 COVID-19 vaccine. Only in-frame clones appear in the TCRdb table, and some are missing; sequencing was by immunoSEQ multiplex PCR. The top ten hold just over 4% of the sample, which has about 120,000 clones, 90% seen once. Sequencing used peripheral blood, obtained 28 days after the second dose of the MenACWY control vaccine. The receptors shown here come from an adult who received the MenACWY meningococcal vaccine as a control.

CDR3 residues: CASSSGTSGGAKRADTQYF. The CDR3, as DNA: TGTGCCAGCAGCTCCGGGACTAGCGGGGGGGCTAAGCGGGCAGATACGCAGTATTTT. V usage is TRBV6-2 or TRBV6-3 and J usage is TRBJ2-3; 16 nucleotides align to TRBD2. The trim removed 6 bases at V and 4 bases at J, leaving 13 bases unmatched. This CDR3 is 19 amino acids long. Germline loops: CDR1 MNHEY, CDR2 SVGEGT.

The chain couples TRBV7-2 to TRBJ2-5, with D maybe TRBD2 (5 bases). V lost 5 bases and J lost 5, with 12 bases in between. CDR1 is SGHTA, CDR2 FQGNSA, per germline. The CDR3 is made up of 13 amino acids. This CDR3 is CASSPKTGETQYF. In DNA, the CDR3 is TGTGCCAGCAGCCCGAAGACGGGGGAGACCCAGTACTTC.

V is TRBV12-3 or TRBV12-4 and J is TRBJ1-5, with D hard to call. The CDR3 sequence is 13 residues long. The V and J ends lost 5 bases and 7 bases respectively, with 12 bases between them. CDR3 sequence (DNA): TGTGCCAGCAGTGTTGACGGAGTCCAGCCCCAGCATTTT. Its protein is CASSVDGVQPQHF.

This chain links TRBV7-9 with TRBJ1-3; D unclear. Trimming cost V 3 bases and J 0 bases, with 15 bases left between them. The CDR3 has 17 amino acids. The germline V gene encodes CDR1 SEHNR and CDR2 FQNEAQ (reference sequence). The CDR3 bases are TGTGCCAGCAGCTTCTATCAGTTCCGTTACTCTGGAAACACCATATATTTT. This codes for CASSFYQFRYSGNTIYF.

V and J are TRBV28 and TRBJ2-7; TRBD2 matches at 12 bases. CDR1 MDHEN and CDR2 SYDVKM come from the germline V gene. V lost 6 bases to trimming and J lost 1 base; unmatched junction nucleotides: 4. This CDR3 is 15 amino acids long. The CDR3 reads CASRTGLAGSYEQYF. The CDR3 DNA is TGTGCCAGCAGAACTGGACTAGCGGGATCCTACGAGCAGTACTTC.

This chain joins TRBV7-2 and TRBJ2-1; D is uncertain. The CDR3 extends over 15 amino acids. V was pared by 3 bases and J by 5 bases, with 14 bases between. Germline CDR1 SGHTA, CDR2 FQGNSA. CDR3 region: CASSLRGKTNNEQFF. The DNA of the CDR3 is TGTGCCAGCAGCTTGCGTGGGAAGACGAACAATGAGCAGTTCTTC.

The chain recombines TRBV21-1 with TRBJ1-5. TRBV21-1 is recorded as a pseudogene. The CDR3 has 12 amino acids. CDR3 loop: CASSKERLPQHF. DNA of the CDR3: TGTGCCAGCAGCAAAGAGCGCCTGCCCCAGCATTTT.

The chain uses TRBV3-1 (or the pseudogene TRBV3-2) and TRBJ2-7; TRBD1 aligns across 11 bases. This CDR3 region has 12 residues. V lost 4 bases, J lost 13 bases, and 6 bases stayed unmatched. Germline V CDR1 and CDR2: LGHDT, YNNKEL (reference sequence). In nucleotides, the CDR3 is TGTGCCAGCAGCCCCGGACAGGGGGCGGTATACTTC. Protein sequence: CASSPGQGAVYF.

This chain links TRBV7-2 with TRBJ2-5; the match to TRBD2 covers 9 bases. The CDR3 spans 15 residues. The ends lost 4 bases at V and 2 bases at J; junction bases unmatched: 5. In germline, CDR1 is SGHTA, CDR2 FQGNSA. CDR3 coding DNA: TGTGCCAGCAGCTCGCCGGGACTAGCTCAAGAGACCCAGTACTTC. Its protein product is CASSSPGLAQETQYF.

The chain links TRBV7-9 to TRBJ1-4; D is uncertain. The CDR3 sequence is 14 residues long. Germline CDR1 is SEHNR and CDR2 is FQNEAQ (reference sequence). Between the trimmed V and J ends, which lost 8 bases and 4 bases, there was a span of 14 bases. CDR3 nucleotides: TGTGCCAGCGGAAAGACTGGATTTAATGAAAAACTGTTTTTT. Translation: CASGKTGFNEKLFF.

The chain joins TRBV6-5 to TRBJ2-1; possibly TRBD1 or TRBD2 for D (5 bases each). The V gene's germline CDR1 is MNHEY and CDR2 SVGAGI. The CDR3 covers 15 residues. Trimming took 7 bases from V and 7 from J, leaving 20 bases between them. The CDR3 coding sequence is TGTGCCAGCATTTGGGTAATGGGACGGATAAATGAGCAGTTCTTC. Protein sequence: CASIWVMGRINEQFF.

The rearrangement uses TRBV7-9 and TRBJ2-3; 10 positions agree with TRBD2. V lost 4 bases, J lost 6 bases, and 4 bases stayed unmatched. CDR1 and CDR2 (germline): SEHNR, FQNEAQ (reference sequence). This CDR3 has 14 amino acids. The CDR3 sequence: CASSYQREGDTQYF. The CDR3 DNA reads TGTGCCAGCAGCTATCAGCGGGAGGGGGATACGCAGTATTTT.

J is TRBJ2-7 and V is TRBV27; 14 nucleotides agree with TRBD2. Germline V gene sequence: CDR1 MNHEY, CDR2 SMNVEV (reference sequence). The CDR3 has 17 amino acids. The trim removed 5 bases at V and 6 bases at J, leaving 12 bases unmatched. Written as DNA, the CDR3 is TGTGCCAGCAGTCCTAACCGGACTAGCGGGGGGCCCTGCGAGCAGTACGTC. Its translation is CASSPNRTSGGPCEQYV.

J is TRBJ2-7 and V is TRBV9; D not certain. Germline V gives CDR1 SGDLS, CDR2 YYNGEE. The CDR3 covers 16 residues. Between the trimmed V and J ends, which lost 4 bases and 0 bases, there was a span of 17 bases. DNA for the CDR3: TGTGCCAGCAGCCCCCGCGGTGACCCGAGCTCCTACGAGCAGTACTTC. This translates into CASSPRGDPSSYEQYF.

J is TRBJ2-7 and V is TRBV3-1 (or the pseudogene TRBV3-2); D remains unclear. The CDR3 consists of 14 residues. The germline CDR1 and CDR2 sequences are LGHDT and YNNKEL (reference sequence). V was clipped by 1 base and J by 6 bases, with 13 bases between them. CDR3 in DNA: TGTGCCAGCAGCCAAGGGCTAGTTGGACCCGAGCAGTACTTC. This gives the protein CASSQGLVGPEQYF.

The chain carries TRBV28 and TRBJ1-5; a possible D gene is TRBD1 (5 bases). Trimming took 7 bases from V and 4 from J, leaving 20 bases between them. This CDR3 region has 16 residues. Looked up from germline, CDR1 is MDHEN and CDR2 is SYDVKM. CDR3 DNA sequence: TGTGCCAGCATCACCGCAGGACAAATTGGTAATCAGCCCCAGCATTTT. As protein: CASITAGQIGNQPQHF.

The rearrangement joins TRBV28 to TRBJ1-1; 8 nucleotides match TRBD1. Germline values: CDR1 MDHEN, CDR2 SYDVKM. The CDR3 loop spans 19 amino acids. The junction had 18 bases not matched to a gene; V was cut back by 5 bases and J by 1 base. The CDR3 loop reads CASSPLKLRQGWRNTEAFF. The CDR3 DNA reads TGTGCCAGCAGTCCCCTGAAATTGCGACAGGGGTGGAGGAACACTGAAGCTTTCTTT.

The chain joins TRBV14 to TRBJ1-1; D call uncertain. This CDR3 spans 14 amino acids. CDR1 and CDR2 (germline): SGHDN, FVKESK. The germline V and J ends were trimmed by 0 bases and 4 bases, with 9 bases remaining between them. This CDR3 reads CASSQERVSTEAFF. The CDR3 DNA reads as TGTGCCAGCAGCCAAGAGAGGGTCAGCACTGAAGCTTTCTTT.

This chain uses TRBV5-1 with TRBJ1-1, with D hard to call. Germline V lookup: CDR1 SGHRS, CDR2 YFSETQ. The CDR3 is made up of 14 amino acids. V was clipped by 4 bases and J by 1 base, with 11 bases between them. CDR3 sequence reads: CASSAPYGNTEAFF. CDR3 nucleotide sequence: TGCGCCAGCAGCGCCCCCTACGGGAACACTGAAGCTTTCTTT.

The gene calls are TRBV19 and TRBJ1-2; TRBD1 agrees at 8 bases. V was pared by 5 bases and J by 5 bases, with 4 bases of the junction left unmatched. Germline loops: CDR1 LNHDA, CDR2 SQIVND (reference sequence). There are 13 residues in the CDR3. Here the CDR3 reads CASSAGGGYGYTF. CDR3 nucleotides: TGTGCCAGTAGTGCAGGGGGCGGATATGGCTACACCTTC.

CDR3 in DNA: TGTGCCAGCGTCCTCGGTCGTGGCCAAGAGACCCAGTACTTC. Translating it yields CASVLGRGQETQYF. The chain has TRBV7-6 and TRBJ2-5; D gene uncertain. Germline values: CDR1 SGHVS, CDR2 FNYEAQ. CDR3 length: 14 residues. Trimming removed 8 bases from V and 1 base from J, with 14 bases in between.

The V call is TRBV5-4, the J call TRBJ2-2; D is possibly TRBD2 (5 bases). Germline V lookup: CDR1 SGHNT, CDR2 YYREEE (reference sequence). This CDR3 region has 16 residues. The V end was cut by 0 bases, the J end by 4 bases, with 13 bases between. The DNA of the CDR3 is TGTGCCAGCAGCTTGGGAGGGCCGCTACCCACCGGGGAGCTGTTTTTT. Residues: CASSLGGPLPTGELFF.

This rearrangement joins TRBV19 to TRBJ2-3, with 7 bases fitting TRBD2. This CDR3 is 14 amino acids long. The J segment lost 1 base and the V segment lost 5 bases, leaving 3 bases of the junction unmatched. Per germline, CDR1 LNHDA and CDR2 SQIVND (reference sequence). The CDR3 protein is CASSLAGGTDTQYF. CDR3 nucleotides: TGTGCCAGTAGTCTGGCGGGAGGCACAGATACGCAGTATTTT.

The rearrangement uses TRBV4-3 and TRBJ2-2; possibly TRBD2 for D (6 bases). There are 15 residues in the CDR3. In germline, CDR1 is LGHNA, CDR2 YSLEER. V lost 0 bases, J lost 7 bases, and 12 bases lay in between. CDR3 coding DNA: TGCGCCAGCAGCCAAGATTGGCGGGGTGGCGGGGAGCTGTTTTTT. Translated, it gives CASSQDWRGGGELFF.